The following is a TCR beta chain sequence with its context. This clone has a single count. This receptor's antigen is unknown. One base away there is no much larger clone; base qualities are not given. This entry belongs to a study of blood T cell repertoires in COVID-19 (dated by TCRdb to between 2020 and 2021). The study in broad terms: The collaborator samples originated in the United States, Italy and Spain and spanned the acute and convalescent phases of COVID-19. Nearly every sample came with metadata listing a de-identified subject ID, COVID-19 status, age in years and sex. Subjects who had been exposed to COVID-19, were actively infected with it, or had recovered from it provided the deeply sampled blood TCRbeta repertoires that made up the dataset. The material from the prospective study consisted of cDNA or gDNA derived from T cells, B-cell-depleted T cells, or PBMCs. The samples were drawn from the first 160 participants of the ongoing ImmuneRACE study and from 950 to 1,500 subjects provided by 6 global collaborators. The repertoires were released in a freely available public database intended as a resource for research on the immune response to SARS-CoV-2. Where available, HLA class I and class II types were obtained from metadata supplied by the sample provider rather than from assay-based typing.

The collaborating institutions used their own protocols to collect whole blood in K2EDTA tubes. Collaborator samples were shipped for TCRbeta analysis as frozen whole blood, isolated PBMCs, or DNA extracted from either sample type. The paper's findings and limits, for the study overall: Clinical and demographic metadata were provided uncurated, with the amount varying by source and participant.

TCRbeta CDR3 regions were amplified from genomic DNA using the immunoSEQ Assay, a bias-controlled multiplex PCR. As for the authors' bioinformatics: Within the assay, amplification of reference gene primers was used to estimate how many nucleated cells each sample contained. To quantify the absolute abundance of each unique TCRbeta CDR3 rearrangement, sequence reads were collapsed and filtered. Productive Simpson clonality was computed per sample as the square root of Simpson's diversity index over productive rearrangements. TCRdb stores this immuneACCESS table with in-frame sequences only. Part of the clones is absent; in the studies checked, under half of the shortfall reflects unresolved V genes, and no reason is known for the rest. The DNA was the basis for D and trimming; V, J and clone size are from that table. The sample records roughly 80,000 clones, approximately 82% of which are singletons. Jointly, the top ten make up 21% of the sample.

The germline V and J ends show losses of 3 bases and 5 bases respectively, and no gene match explains 7 bases of the junction. The CDR3 numbers 15 residues from cysteine through phenylalanine. Solely the CDR3 DNA is kept, with 45 bases framed from the first base. CDR1 and CDR2 (MNHEY, SMNVEV) derive from the germline V gene (reference sequence). In this chain, TRBV27 is recombined with TRBJ2-3; 8 junctional bases match TRBD1. The source material was peripheral blood. The sequence derives from a human donor in a cohort sampled during active COVID-19. The CDR3 is CASSLSRGRVDTQYF. The DNA is as follows: TGTGCCAGCAGTTTGAGCAGGGGGCGGGTAGATACGCAGTATTTT.